The rows below give T cell receptor beta chains drawn from one sample of a study of OX40 agonist ivuxolimab in advanced cancers. The data were produced by immunoSEQ multiplex PCR, yet TCRdb's version contains in-frame clones alone and is incomplete. The data contain roughly 66,000 clones, 75% to 90% of them singletons. The specimen comprised CD4+ or CD8+ T cells sorted from blood, sampled in a trial of the OX40 agonist ivuxolimab. The source is an adult with an advanced solid tumor such as melanoma, head and neck, liver or kidney cancer. The CDR3 runs from the conserved cysteine through the conserved F or W. A D gene is named only where the DNA matches it firmly. Clone size is not always given. Where it is, it says once, few, many or a class for expanded clones.

V gene	clone size	D gene	CDR3 length	J gene	CDR3 DNA	CDR3 protein
TRBV14	few	TRBD1	15	TRBJ1-1	TGTGCCAGCAGCCAACAGACAGGGGGCAACACTGAAGCTTTCTTT	CASSQQTGGNTEAFF
TRBV5-1	.	TRBD1	16	TRBJ1-2	TGCGCCAGCAGCTGGGGCTGGACAGGGACTAACTATGGCTACACCTTC	CASSWGWTGTNYGYTF
TRBV29-1	.	.	14	TRBJ1-2	TGCAGCGCCTCCAAATCCGACAGAGTCTATGGCTACACCTTC	CSASKSDRVYGYTF
TRBV29-1	.	.	15	TRBJ2-2	TGCAGCGTTAGACAGAAAAGCGCGAACACCGGGGAGCTGTTTTTT	CSVRQKSANTGELFF
TRBV28	.	.	13	TRBJ2-1	TGTGCCAGCAGTTCCCGTACAGGGCTTTACCAGTTCTTC	CASSSRTGLYQFF
TRBV25-1	.	.	11	TRBJ2-7	TGTGCCAGCAGGGGGCCATACGAGCAGTACTTC	CASRGPYEQYF
TRBV6-1	.	.	14	TRBJ1-6	TGTGCCAGCAGTGAAGCGGCAGGTAATTCACCCCTCCACTTT	CASSEAAGNSPLHF
TRBV2	.	.	13	TRBJ2-3	TGTGCCAGTAACCGGAAGGCGGCAGATACGCAGTATTTT	CASNRKAADTQYF
TRBV11-2	.	.	16	TRBJ1-4	TGTGCCAGCAGCTTCCGCCCGGGGGCAACTAATGAAAAACTGTTTTTT	CASSFRPGATNEKLFF
TRBV2	.	.	14	TRBJ1-4	TGTGCCAGCAGGTTACCAGGGGATAATGAAAAACTGTTTTTT	CASRLPGDNEKLFF
TRBV5-1	.	TRBD2	17	TRBJ2-5	TGCGCCAGCAGGGTCGGGACTAGCGGGGGGAAGGGAGAGACCCAGTACTTC	CASRVGTSGGKGETQYF
TRBV6-5	.	.	15	TRBJ1-2	TGTGCCAGCACCCTAGGGGGGGCCGCTAACTATGGCTACACCTTC	CASTLGGAANYGYTF
TRBV7-7	.	TRBD2	14	TRBJ2-1	TGTGCCAGCAGCTTAGAGGTAGCGGGGAGTGAGCAGTTCTTC	CASSLEVAGSEQFF
TRBV4-1	.	.	16	TRBJ1-2	TGCGCCAGCAGCCAAGATCCGGCCGAGCCCAACTATGGCTACACCTTC	CASSQDPAEPNYGYTF
TRBV11-2	.	TRBD2	15	TRBJ2-3	TGTGCCAGCAGCTCTCAGCGGGGGGGATCGGATACGCAGTATTTT	CASSSQRGGSDTQYF
TRBV30	.	.	13	TRBJ2-6	TGTGCCTGGACCGTCTCTGGGGCCAACGTCCTGACTTTC	CAWTVSGANVLTF
TRBV7-9	.	.	15	TRBJ2-3	TGTGCCAGCAGCTTAGCGGGGGGCAGCACAGATACGCAGTATTTT	CASSLAGGSTDTQYF
TRBV20-1	.	.	11	TRBJ2-3	TGCAGTGCGGACGGACCAGCCACGCAGTATTTT	CSADGPATQYF
TRBV30	.	.	12	TRBJ1-4	TGTGCCCTAGAAGTAGGAGATGAAAAACTGTTTTTT	CALEVGDEKLFF
TRBV5-1	.	.	13	TRBJ2-5	TGCGCCAGCGCTCGGGACGTCCAAGAGACCCAGTACTTC	CASARDVQETQYF
TRBV18	.	TRBD2	14	TRBJ2-1	TGTGCCAGCTCACCCAAGGGGAGGGACAATGAGCAGTTCTTC	CASSPKGRDNEQFF
TRBV6-1	.	.	18	TRBJ2-7	TGTGCCAGCAGTGAAGCGCGAAGTTGGGGTTCTGGAAACTACGAGCAGTACTTC	CASSEARSWGSGNYEQYF
TRBV7-2	.	.	12	TRBJ1-2	TGTGCCAGCAGCGAACAGGGTTACGGCTACACCTTC	CASSEQGYGYTF
TRBV10-3	.	TRBD1	13	TRBJ2-2	TGTGCCATGGGACAGTCGAACACCGGGGAGCTGTTTTTT	CAMGQSNTGELFF
TRBV4-2	.	TRBD1	15	TRBJ1-2	TGTGCCAGCAATCACCCGGGACAGGTTTTGAGCGGCTACACCTTC	CASNHPGQVLSGYTF
TRBV7-2	.	.	15	TRBJ1-3	TGTGCCAGCAGCTCCCACGGGGGTAACGGAAACACCATATATTTT	CASSSHGGNGNTIYF